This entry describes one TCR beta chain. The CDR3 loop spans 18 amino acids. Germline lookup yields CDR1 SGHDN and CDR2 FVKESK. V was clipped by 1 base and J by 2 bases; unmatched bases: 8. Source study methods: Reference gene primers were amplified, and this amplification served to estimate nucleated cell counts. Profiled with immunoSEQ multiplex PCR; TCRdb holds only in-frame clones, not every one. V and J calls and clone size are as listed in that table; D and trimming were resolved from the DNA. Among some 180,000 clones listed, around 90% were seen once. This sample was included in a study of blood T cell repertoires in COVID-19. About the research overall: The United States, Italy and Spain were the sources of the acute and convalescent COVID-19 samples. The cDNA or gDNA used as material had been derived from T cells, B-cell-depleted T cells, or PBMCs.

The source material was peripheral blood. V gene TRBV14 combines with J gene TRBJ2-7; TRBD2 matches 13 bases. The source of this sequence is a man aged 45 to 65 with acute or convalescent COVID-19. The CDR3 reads CASSQGTSGSHLTYEQYF. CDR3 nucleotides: TGTGCCAGCAGCCAAGGGACTAGCGGGAGTCATTTAACCTACGAGCAGTACTTC.